The present TCR beta chain was sequenced within a study of shared clonotypes between healthy human individuals. General study findings and limits: An expected dependence of interdonor clonotype sharing on sequencing depth was noted.

Comments on this clone: Its specificity is unknown.

Trimming stripped 1 base from V and 3 bases from J, with 12 bases between. CDR1 is KGHSH, CDR2 LQKENI, per germline. CDR3 length: 15 amino acids. Among the donors, all were Caucasian adults who lived in Nashville, Tennessee. For unsorted PBMC, 300 to 350 ng DNA per replicate equaled tens of thousands of T cell genomes. The team ran DNA from unsorted PBMCs on ten immunoSEQ deep assay plates for sequencing. Generated by immunoSEQ multiplex PCR, the TCRdb table keeps only in-frame clones and is missing some. Altogether about 490,000 clones are present, about three quarters being singletons, with the ten largest covering under 15%.

Sequenced input: PBMCs. This TCR was sampled from a woman between 35 and 50 years old in good health. Some clones in this sample may be carry-over from other donors' samples. The J gene is TRBJ1-1, the V gene TRBV18; tentative D call: TRBD1 (5 bases). CDR3 region: CASSPQGSGDTEAFF. The CDR3 DNA follows: TGTGCCAGCTCACCACAGGGGTCGGGAGACACTGAAGCTTTCTTT.